One and the same sample provided the 27 T cell receptor beta chains below, sequenced in a study of blood T cells in healthy people across ages. The authors ran a second PCR of roughly 7 to 11 cycles using a sample-barcoded 5' primer and a J-beta primer mix. Each CDR3 protein gets one entry after TCRdb re-called the 5' RACE reads with MiXCR. The sample lists 1,300,000 or so distinct CDR3 sequences; 45% to 70% were seen once. Sample: blood. The receptors were gathered from a man aged 18 to 35 in good health.

This chain joins TRBV20-1 and TRBJ1-1; D possibly corresponds to TRBD1 (6 bases). This CDR3 is built from 12 residues. CDR1 is DFQATT, CDR2 SNEGSKA, per germline (reference sequence). The CDR3 reads CRINRVDTEAFF. The CDR3 coding sequence is TGCAGAATTAACAGGGTAGACACTGAAGCTTTCTTT.

The CDR3 bases are TGTGCCAGCAGCTTAGACGGCCCTGGCAAGGCAGATACGCAGTATTTT. Amino acids: CASSLDGPGKADTQYF. V gene TRBV7-2 combines with J gene TRBJ2-3; no clear D gene. Trimming took 1 base from V and 4 from J, leaving 15 bases between them. The CDR3 runs 16 residues. The germline V gene encodes CDR1 SGHTA and CDR2 FQGNSA.

The V gene is TRBV29-1, the J gene TRBJ1-1, with D possibly TRBD1 on 5 matching bases. The germline V gene has CDR1 SQVTM and CDR2 ANQGSEA. The CDR3 contains 10 residues. Trimming removed 2 bases at V and 10 bases at J, with 8 bases between. The CDR3 DNA is TGCAGCGTTGAACGCGGGGGAGCTTTCTTT. It yields the protein CSVERGGAFF.

The rearrangement links TRBV28 to TRBJ2-4; D may be TRBD2 (5 bases). The germline V and J ends were trimmed by 6 bases and 6 bases, with 6 bases remaining between them. The length of the CDR3 is 11 residues. Per the germline V gene, CDR1 is MDHEN and CDR2 is SYDVKM. For the CDR3, the DNA is TGTGCCAGCAGGAGGGCAAACATTCAGTACTTC. Translated, it gives CASRRANIQYF.

The chain is built from TRBV29-1 and TRBJ2-2; tentatively, D is TRBD1 (6 bases). Trimming took off 8 bases at V and 4 bases at J, with 11 bases between the two ends. Germline CDR1 SQVTM, CDR2 ANQGSEA. The CDR3 is 12 residues long. The CDR3 coding sequence is TGCAGCATTCGACAGGCCACCGGGGAGCTGTTTTTT. Translated: CSIRQATGELFF.

This chain joins TRBV29-1 and TRBJ2-1; D is possibly TRBD2 (5 bases). Trimming cost V 7 bases and J 7 bases, with 20 bases left between them. This CDR3 region has 14 residues. CDR1 is SQVTM and CDR2 is ANQGSEA in the germline V gene. The CDR3 loop is CSASSLTTANEQFF. The DNA of the CDR3 is TGCAGCGCTTCTAGCCTAACGACGGCTAATGAGCAGTTCTTC.

This clonotype was observed at least ten times. This chain uses TRBV7-2 with TRBJ2-3; D uncertain. There are 11 residues in the CDR3. CDR1 and CDR2 from the germline V gene are SGHTA and FQGNSA. Trimming removed 3 bases from V and 5 bases from J, with 3 bases in between. The DNA for the CDR3 is TGTGCCAGCAGCTTGATAGATACGCAGTATTTT. Translating it yields CASSLIDTQYF.

V gene TRBV4-1 combines with J gene TRBJ1-1; tentative D call: TRBD1 (5 bases). This CDR3 has 18 amino acids. Germline lookup yields CDR1 MGHRA and CDR2 YSYEKL. The ends were cut back, 5 bases at V and 0 bases at J, with 22 bases in the middle. The CDR3 sequence: CASSVRDLREFMNTEAFF. The CDR3, as DNA: TGCGCCAGCAGCGTCCGGGACTTGAGGGAATTCATGAACACTGAAGCTTTCTTT.

V gene TRBV11-1 combines with J gene TRBJ1-2; TRBD1 agrees at 8 bases. This CDR3 contains 12 residues. Germline values: CDR1 SGHAT, CDR2 FQDESV (reference sequence). V trimming: 5 bases; J trimming: 8 bases; junction bases outside the gene matches: 4. CDR3 sequence: CASSPGGWGYTF. In DNA, the CDR3 is TGTGCCAGCAGCCCAGGGGGCTGGGGCTACACCTTC.

This clonotype was observed a handful of times. This chain links TRBV7-2 with TRBJ2-5; D ambiguous. The J call may be incorrect, as the DNA end agrees better with TRBJ2-7. The CDR3 covers 12 residues. Looked up from germline, CDR1 is SGHTA and CDR2 is FQGNSA. CDR3 loop: CASSFGMYEQYF. The CDR3 DNA follows: TGTGCCAGCAGCTTTGGGATGTACGAGCAGTACTTC.

This chain's CDR3 is CATSDPSRGLFGEQFF. For the CDR3, the DNA is TGTGCCACCAGTGACCCCTCCAGGGGTTTATTCGGCGAGCAGTTCTTC. V gene TRBV24-1 combines with J gene TRBJ2-1; the D gene is possibly TRBD1 (6 bases). V was pared by 4 bases and J by 10 bases, with 22 bases between. Germline-derived CDR1 and CDR2 are KGHDR and SFDVKD. This CDR3 is built from 16 residues.

This sequence joins TRBV12-3 or TRBV12-4 and TRBJ2-7, with TRBD1 identical over 12 bases. The ends lost 3 bases at V and 4 bases at J; junction bases unmatched: 4. The CDR3 runs to 15 residues. CDR3 protein: CASSFGTGGEYEQYF. CDR3 in DNA: TGTGCCAGCAGTTTCGGGACAGGGGGCGAGTACGAGCAGTACTTC.

This clonotype showed up just a few times. The chain combines TRBV29-1 with TRBJ1-2; 7 bases map to TRBD1. The V gene end was trimmed by 3 bases and the J gene end by 4 bases; junction bases not matched to a gene: 14. Germline CDR1 reads SQVTM; CDR2 reads ANQGSEA. The CDR3 sequence is 16 residues long. The chain's CDR3 is CSVEPSYRDSSYGYTF. CDR3 bases: TGCAGCGTTGAGCCGAGTTACCGGGACAGCAGCTATGGCTACACCTTC.

The chain combines TRBV25-1 with TRBJ1-4; no definite D call. Germline values: CDR1 MGHDK, CDR2 SYGVNS. The CDR3 has 11 residues. V lost 6 bases and J lost 8, with 7 bases in between. CDR3 amino acids: CASRMGEKLFF. The CDR3, as DNA: TGTGCCAGCAGAATGGGGGAAAAACTGTTTTTT.

The rearrangement uses TRBV20-1 and TRBJ1-1, with 9 positions matching TRBD1. The J segment lost 8 bases and the V segment lost 7 bases, leaving 5 bases of the junction unmatched. The CDR3 consists of 11 residues. From germline, CDR1 is DFQATT and CDR2 SNEGSKA (reference sequence). CDR3 bases: TGCAGTGGTGGGACAGGGACCGAAGCTTTCTTT. Protein product: CSGGTGTEAFF.

This clonotype has only a few counts. This chain uses TRBV4-2 with TRBJ2-1; 10 bases line up with TRBD2. J gave up 8 bases and V 1 base, and 5 bases lay outside the gene matches. The CDR3 extends over 15 amino acids. Per the germline V gene, CDR1 is LGHNA and CDR2 is YNFKEQ. CDR3 in amino acids: CASSQGLAGDYEQFF. CDR3 nucleotide sequence: TGTGCCAGCAGCCAAGGGCTAGCGGGAGACTATGAGCAGTTCTTC.

Remarks on this clonotype: Since the CDR3 does not end with the conserved phenylalanine or tryptophan, this likely comes from a read error. The chain combines TRBV25-1 with TRBJ2-7; weak D call: TRBD1 (6 bases). This CDR3 region has 13 residues. CDR1 MGHDK and CDR2 SYGVNS come from the germline V gene. Trimming took 5 bases from V and 4 from J, leaving 12 bases between them. The CDR3 DNA sequence: TGTGCCAGCAGTCCAGGGGACCTTTACGAGCAGTACTTA. As protein: CASSPGDLYEQYL.

V and J are TRBV7-9 and TRBJ1-4, with D perhaps TRBD1 (6 bases). The V and J ends lost 5 bases and 8 bases respectively, with 15 bases between them. CDR3 size: 14 residues. The germline V gene encodes CDR1 SEHNR and CDR2 FQNEAQ (reference sequence). CDR3 in amino acids: CASSTDRQGEKLFF. CDR3 nucleotides: TGTGCCAGCAGCACGGATCGGCAGGGGGAAAAACTGTTTTTT.

This clonotype showed up just a few times. The chain couples TRBV7-9 to TRBJ2-4; D could derive from TRBD1 or TRBD2 (5 bases each). The last part of the DNA fits TRBJ2-5 better; the J call may be wrong. This CDR3 spans 16 amino acids. The V gene's germline CDR1 is SEHNR and CDR2 FQNEAQ (reference sequence). The CDR3 region has the DNA TGTGCCACTCAAACAATCCGGGACCTTGAGGGAGAGACCCAGTACTTC. Protein sequence: CATQTIRDLEGETQYF.

The table lists this clonotype with a few counts. This chain connects TRBV28 to TRBJ1-2, with TRBD1 matching 8 bases. This CDR3 has 13 residues. Germline CDR1 reads MDHEN; CDR2 reads SYDVKM. V was pared by 6 bases and J by 1 base, with 1 base of the junction left unmatched. CDR3 DNA: TGTGCCAGCAGGGGACAGGTTAACTATGGCTACACCTTC. Its translation is CASRGQVNYGYTF.

V and J are TRBV6-2 or TRBV6-3 and TRBJ2-7; 9 bases match TRBD2. There are 15 residues in the CDR3. From germline, CDR1 is MNHEY and CDR2 SVGEGT. Trimming took 7 bases from V and 2 from J; bases not matched to a gene: 9. CDR3 sequence reads: CASTRSASGAYEQYF. In nucleotides, the CDR3 is TGTGCCAGCACGAGGAGCGCTAGCGGGGCCTACGAGCAGTACTTC.

This clonotype has more than one count but fewer than ten. The chain has TRBV9 and TRBJ2-3; D ambiguous. V lost 0 bases and J lost 6, with 8 bases in between. Per the germline V gene, CDR1 is SGDLS and CDR2 is YYNGEE. This CDR3 has 13 residues. Here the CDR3 reads CASSVVLTDTQYF. CDR3 DNA sequence: TGTGCCAGCAGCGTAGTATTGACGGATACGCAGTATTTT.

The V gene is TRBV29-1, the J gene TRBJ2-7, with D perhaps TRBD2 (6 bases). V was shortened by 3 bases and J by 6 bases, with 18 bases between the two germline ends. Germline V CDR1 and CDR2: SQVTM, ANQGSEA. The CDR3 totals 14 residues. This CDR3 reads CSVELTQGLREQYF. CDR3 DNA: TGCAGCGTTGAGCTGACCCAGGGACTTCGCGAGCAGTACTTC.

This clonotype has a single count. This sequence joins TRBV7-8 and TRBJ2-2, with D perhaps given as TRBD1 or TRBD2 (5 bases each). CDR1 and CDR2 from the germline V gene are SGHVS and FQNEAQ. Between the trimmed V and J ends, which lost 5 bases and 1 base, there was a span of 14 bases. The CDR3 spans 16 residues. CDR3 in amino acids: CASSTRVRGNTGELFF. CDR3 sequence (DNA): TGTGCCAGCAGCACCAGGGTTCGGGGGAACACCGGGGAGCTGTTTTTT.

The rearrangement uses TRBV29-1 and TRBJ2-3, with D perhaps matching TRBD2 (6 bases). Germline V gene lookup returns CDR1 SQVTM and CDR2 ANQGSEA. The V gene lost 4 bases and the J gene lost 3 bases, with 11 bases spanning the gap. This CDR3 has 13 residues. This CDR3 is CSVGGANTDTQYF. DNA for the CDR3: TGCAGCGTTGGCGGGGCTAATACAGATACGCAGTATTTT.

V and J are TRBV2 and TRBJ2-7; TRBD2 matches 13 bases. CDR3 length: 16 residues. The germline V gene has CDR1 SNHLY and CDR2 FYNNEI. Trimming at V came to 6 bases and at J to 2 bases, leaving 7 bases not matched to a gene. CDR3 region: CASRTSGRAIAYEQYF. In nucleotides, the CDR3 is TGTGCCAGCAGAACTAGCGGGAGGGCGATTGCCTACGAGCAGTACTTC.

The chain links TRBV9 to TRBJ2-3; D remains ambiguous. The CDR3 consists of 16 residues. The germline gives CDR1 SGDLS, CDR2 YYNGEE. The V end was cut by 0 bases, the J end by 2 bases, with 13 bases between. The CDR3 coding sequence is TGTGCCAGCAGCGTAGCCCGTGCGGTCACCACAGATACGCAGTATTTT. This sequence encodes CASSVARAVTTDTQYF. Combining the CDR3 with reference TRBV9 and TRBJ2-3 gives the whole variable domain DSGVTQTPKHLITATGQRVTLRCSPRSGDLSVYWYQQSLDQGLQFLIQYYNGEERAKGNILERFSAQQFPDLHSELNLSSLELGDSALYFCASSVARAVTTDTQYFGPGTRLTVL.